This T cell receptor (beta chain) is drawn from a study of blood T cell repertoires in COVID-19. About the study: T cells, B-cell-depleted T cells, or PBMCs provided the cDNA or gDNA that served as material.

There are 14 residues in the CDR3. V was clipped by 5 bases and J by 5 bases, with 12 bases between them. Germline loops: CDR1 KGHDR, CDR2 SFDVKD. Only in-frame clones appear in the TCRdb table, and some are missing; sequencing was by immunoSEQ multiplex PCR. The sample has some 200,000 clones, around 82% seen once; the top ten hold 2% to 2.5%. The source of this sequence is a woman in her sixties with acute or convalescent COVID-19. The genes are TRBV24-1 and TRBJ2-1, with D possibly TRBD2 on 5 matching bases. Sample: peripheral blood. The CDR3 here is CATSGPGSNNEQFF. In DNA form, the CDR3 reads TGTGCCACCAGTGGACCGGGGAGTAACAATGAGCAGTTCTTC.